This T cell receptor (beta chain) was recorded in a study of metastatic and nonmetastatic thyroid tumors (dated by TCRdb to 2020 to 2021). Turning to the overall study: Repertoires were compared across peripheral blood and tumor or nodule tissue samples from malignant and benign thyroid patients.

The protocol used for the library was PCR. Sequencing used an Illumina HiSeq 4000. High-throughput sequencing was used to profile the TCR beta-chain CDR3 region of every patient. The published analysis was carried out like this. CDR3 differences across clinicopathological groups were used to build a classifier for discriminating distant-metastatic papillary thyroid cancer patients. To measure repertoire diversity the researchers used the Shannon index, while the Morisita-Horn index served to gauge how similar the tumor and blood repertoires were. TCRdb trimmed the raw reads at Q25, called clones with MiXCR and kept productive beta chains. TCRdb, rather than the study authors, made the V and J calls. Recorded for this sample are about 15,000 clones; about 32% of them occurred a single time. The ten largest make up roughly 7% of the sample. Before undergoing thyroid surgery, none of the patients had been given any kind of treatment. The study retrospectively analysed patient clinical samples collected from the early 2010s to the late 2010s using T-cell receptor beta sequencing.

Sequences SGHAT (CDR1) and FQNNGV (CDR2) are obtained from the germline V gene. The cysteine opens and the phenylalanine closes a CDR3 of 14 amino acids. Only the CDR3 part of the read is kept: 42 bases, read in frame from the first base. General findings and caveats noted by the study authors: TCR beta diversity was reported as significantly higher in malignant tumors than in benign nodules, in both blood and tumor samples.

A note on this clone: This receptor's antigen is unknown. The junction does not match germline at one end; this may be a read error.

The sequencing input was tumor tissue. Rearrangement joined TRBV11-2 to TRBJ2-7; a tentative D call is TRBD1 (6 bases match). This TCR came from a female donor with papillary thyroid cancer or a benign thyroid nodule (not recorded which). Some clones in this sample may be carry-over from other donors' samples. For the CDR3, the sequence is CASSQGWTDYEQYF. The DNA is as follows: TGTGCCAGCAGCCAGGGGTGGACAGACTACGAGCAGTACTTT.